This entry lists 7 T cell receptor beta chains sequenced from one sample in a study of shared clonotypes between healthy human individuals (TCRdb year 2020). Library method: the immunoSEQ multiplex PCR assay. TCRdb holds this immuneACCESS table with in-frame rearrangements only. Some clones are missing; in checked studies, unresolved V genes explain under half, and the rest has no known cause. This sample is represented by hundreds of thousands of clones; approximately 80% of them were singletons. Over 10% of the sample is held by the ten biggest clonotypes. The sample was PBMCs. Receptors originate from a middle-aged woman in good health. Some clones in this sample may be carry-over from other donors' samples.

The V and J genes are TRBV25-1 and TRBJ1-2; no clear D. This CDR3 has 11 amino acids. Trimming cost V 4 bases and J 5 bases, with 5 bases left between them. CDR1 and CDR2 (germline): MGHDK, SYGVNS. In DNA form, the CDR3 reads TGTGCCAGCAGTGCGGGGTATGGCTACACCTTC. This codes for CASSAGYGYTF.

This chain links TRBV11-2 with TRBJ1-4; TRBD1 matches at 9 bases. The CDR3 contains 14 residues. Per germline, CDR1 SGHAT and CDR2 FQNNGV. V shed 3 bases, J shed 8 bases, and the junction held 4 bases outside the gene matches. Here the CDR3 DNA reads TGTGCCAGCAGCTTGGACAGGGGATACGAAAAACTGTTTTTT. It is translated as CASSLDRGYEKLFF. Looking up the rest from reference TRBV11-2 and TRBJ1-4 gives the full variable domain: EAGVAQSPRYKIIEKRQSVAFWCNPISGHATLYWYQQILGQGPKLLIQFQNNGVVDDSQLPKDRFSAERLKGVDSTLKIQPAKLEDSAVYLCASSLDRGYEKLFFGSGTQLSVL.

The CDR3 bases are TGCGCCAGCAGCTTGGCTGGCGCGGTCTATCAGCCCCAGCATTTT. Amino acids: CASSLAGAVYQPQHF. This chain connects TRBV5-1 to TRBJ1-5; D unresolved. The CDR3 spans 15 residues. V was cut by 0 bases and J by 5 bases, with 12 bases left in between. CDR1 is SGHRS and CDR2 is YFSETQ in the germline V gene.

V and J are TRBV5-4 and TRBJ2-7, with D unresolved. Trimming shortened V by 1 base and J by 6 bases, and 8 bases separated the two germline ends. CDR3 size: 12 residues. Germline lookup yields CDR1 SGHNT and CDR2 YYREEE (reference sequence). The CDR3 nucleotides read TGTGCCAGCAGCTTGTGGAGCAGCGAGCAGTACTTC. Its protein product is CASSLWSSEQYF.

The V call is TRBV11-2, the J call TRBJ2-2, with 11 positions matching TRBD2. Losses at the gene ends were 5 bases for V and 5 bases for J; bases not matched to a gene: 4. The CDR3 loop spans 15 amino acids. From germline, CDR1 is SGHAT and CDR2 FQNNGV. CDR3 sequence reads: CASSLSGRETGELFF. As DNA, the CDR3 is TGTGCCAGCAGCCTTAGCGGGAGGGAAACCGGGGAGCTGTTTTTT.

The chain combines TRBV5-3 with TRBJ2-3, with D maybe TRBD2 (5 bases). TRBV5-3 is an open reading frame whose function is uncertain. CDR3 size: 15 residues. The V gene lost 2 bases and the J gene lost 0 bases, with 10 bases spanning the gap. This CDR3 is CARSFLRESTDTQYF. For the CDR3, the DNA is TGTGCCAGAAGCTTTCTCCGGGAAAGCACAGATACGCAGTATTTT.

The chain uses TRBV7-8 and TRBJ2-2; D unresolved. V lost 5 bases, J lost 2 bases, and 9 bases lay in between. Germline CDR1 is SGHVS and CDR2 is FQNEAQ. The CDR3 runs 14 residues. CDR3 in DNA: TGTGCCAGCAGCCCGACGGTTAACACCGGGGAGCTGTTTTTT. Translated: CASSPTVNTGELFF. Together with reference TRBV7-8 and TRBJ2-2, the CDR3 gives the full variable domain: GAGVSQSPRYKVAKRGQDVALRCDPISGHVSLFWYQQALGQGPEFLTYFQNEAQLDKSGLPSDRFFAERPEGSVSTLKIQRTQQEDSAVYLCASSPTVNTGELFFGEGSRLTVL.